This TCR beta chain is from a study of identical twins. Findings of the study overall: Twins shared out-of-frame alpha sequences with excess low generation probability. Insertions were fewer in abundant cord blood beta clonotypes, whereas memory repertoires showed none of this pattern.

The CDR3 spans 15 residues. Germline trimming cut 2 bases from V and 7 bases from J; bases unmatched to any gene: 5. This clonotype was seen many times. Its antigen is unidentified. MiXCR was run by TCRdb on the 5' RACE reads, yielding one entry per CDR3 protein. The table lists fewer than 900,000 distinct CDR3 sequences, around a sixth of them singletons. These data were likewise used in another study, on T cells expressing NK-cell markers. That source adds: Among CD8+ T cells from five or six donors, dominant NKG2C+ clonotypes accounted for roughly 1.0-7.0%.

The chain employs TRBV12-3 or TRBV12-4 and TRBJ2-1, with 10 bases aligning to TRBD2. This clonotype originated in a woman between 18 and 29 years old in good health. The specimen was PBMCs. CDR3 sequence (DNA): TGTGCCAGCAGTTTACTAGCGGGAGTGCGGAATGAGCAGTTCTTC. Translation: CASSLLAGVRNEQFF.